This T cell receptor (beta chain) was recovered during a study of CXCR3-negative and CXCR3-positive naive CD8 T cells (dated by TCRdb to between 2017 and 2020). Describing the broader study: Roughly 130 million TRB reads were obtained in total, roughly 1.5 +/- 0.3 million reads per library. Diversity and physicochemical repertoire analyses were performed on about a dozen donors pooled from two independent experiments. TRBV-TRBJ cluster analysis included naive subsets from a handful of donors and memory cells from 3 donors.

The listed sequencing device is NextSeq 550. The Human TCR Profiling Kit (MiLaboratory) was used to make UMI-labeled 5' RACE TRB cDNA libraries. The full amount of extracted RNA was used for cDNA synthesis, and the full amount of resulting cDNA was used for PCR amplification. Libraries were prepared in parallel with an identical number of PCR cycles. The source study handled its data this way. About 50,000 +/- 10,000 unique UMI-labeled TRB cDNA molecules per library were extracted with MIGEC and MiXCR, with at least two reads per UMI required. On average, around 40,000 +/- 10,000 functional in-frame TRB CDR3 nucleotide clonotypes lacking stop codons were found per library. After downsampling to 5000 UMI-labeled TRB molecules per sample, diversity metrics, including normalized Shannon-Wiener and Chao1, were computed in VDJtools. VDJtools computed clonotype-size-weighted physicochemical properties of the central five CDR3 residues: interaction energy, strength, volume and Kidera factor 4. TCRdb reprocessed the sequencing reads and holds a single record per CDR3 protein sequence, with no DNA. For this entry, the V and J calls and clone size follow TCRdb and not the study's own pipeline. The table for this sample shows around 140,000 distinct CDR3 sequences. Jointly, the top ten make up 0.49% of the sample.

The investigation overall reported the following: Because CXCR3 expression was partially decreased after cryopreservation, freshly isolated PBMCs were used for most assays. Similar TRBV-TRBJ usage was shown by naive CXCR3-negative and CXCR3-positive cells from the same donor, whereas distinct patterns were shown by memory cells. Surface CD5, linked to self-reactivity in mice, was comparable between naive subsets; TCR interaction strength was therefore also inferred from TRB CDR3 physicochemical properties. Compared with CXCR3-negative naive cells, CXCR3-positive naive cells had TRB CDR3s with higher hydrophobicity (lower Kidera factor 4), lower energy, and higher strength and volume indices. Both naive subsets had comparably high repertoire diversity, while memory CD8+ T cells had much lower repertoire diversity.

The germline V gene encodes CDR1 LGHNA and CDR2 YSLEER. Including the terminal cysteine and phenylalanine, the CDR3 comprises 14 residues. Nucleotide data are not available. To note about this clonotype: Its antigen remains undetermined.

Each CD8+ T cell subset was flow-sorted in triplicate, with 300,000 or so cells per subset placed directly into RLT lysis buffer. To keep memory contaminants out, a stringent definition of naive CD8+ T cells was applied: CD45RO-CCR7+CD27+CD95-. Standard density gradient centrifugation was used to isolate peripheral blood mononuclear cells from buffy coats. A FACSAria III was used to flow-sort naive CD8+ T cells into CXCR3-negative and CXCR3-positive populations. Total RNA was extracted from sorted cells with an RNeasy Mini Kit. The V and J genes are TRBV4-3 and TRBJ2-7; TCRdb proposes TRBD1, but this gene call is untestable without DNA. This clonotype was obtained from a human donor in good health. Some clones in this sample may be carry-over from other donors' samples. The sequencing sample was made of naive CXCR3- CD8+ T cells from blood. The label giving this sample's cell subset or site can be read as: CD45RO-CCR7+CD27+CD95- naive CD8+ T cells lacking CXCR3 (TNR3-). The CDR3 reads CASSPLGTSYEQYF.